Listed here are 22 T cell receptor beta chains from one sample, sequenced in a study of Ad26.COV2.S vaccination and SARS-CoV-2 variants. Described treatment: around 19 received Ad26.COV2.S at low or high dose, single or two shots; about 5 received placebo; per-sample allocation not given. At day 63 after the first vaccine or placebo injection, samples were drawn. Clones were read by immunoSEQ multiplex PCR, and TCRdb kept only the in-frame ones, dropping some. The table shows about 350,000 clones, with around 88% occurring only once. The source was peripheral blood, collected in a trial of Ad26.COV2.S vaccine versus placebo. Source of these receptors: a person aged 18-60 years who received the Ad26.COV2.S COVID-19 vaccine or a placebo.

The gene calls are TRBV4-2 and TRBJ1-1; TRBD1 might be the D (5 bases). The germline gives CDR1 LGHNA, CDR2 YNFKEQ. CDR3 length: 15 amino acids. V was cut by 4 bases and J by 1 base, with 13 bases left in between. This chain's CDR3 is CASSPLVGPNTEAFF. The CDR3 DNA reads TGTGCCAGCAGCCCGTTAGTGGGACCGAACACTGAAGCTTTCTTT.

This chain joins TRBV15 and TRBJ1-1, with a tentative D call TRBD1 (6 bases). This CDR3 has 14 residues. V lost 1 base to trimming and J lost 2 bases, with 8 bases between them. The V gene's germline CDR1 is LNHNV and CDR2 YYDKDF (reference sequence). CDR3 sequence: CATSRAGANTEAFF. CDR3 nucleotide sequence: TGTGCCACCAGCAGAGCGGGGGCTAACACTGAAGCTTTCTTT.

The V and J genes are TRBV2 and TRBJ2-1; 8 bases are a match to TRBD2. Per germline, CDR1 SNHLY and CDR2 FYNNEI. The CDR3 runs 18 residues. V gave up 0 bases and J gave up 1 base; unmatched junction bases: 8. The CDR3 region is CASSEALLAAPSYNEQFF. As DNA, the CDR3 is TGTGCCAGCAGTGAAGCATTACTAGCGGCCCCTTCCTACAATGAGCAGTTCTTC.

The chain joins TRBV7-9 to TRBJ1-2; 8 bases are a match to TRBD1. The CDR3 is 13 residues long. V dropped 5 bases and J dropped 8; count of bases not matched to a gene: 7. Germline loops: CDR1 SEHNR, CDR2 FQNEAQ (reference sequence). The CDR3 loop is CASSPTGARGYTF. CDR3 DNA sequence: TGTGCCAGCAGCCCGACAGGGGCCCGGGGCTACACCTTC.

This rearrangement joins TRBV4-1 to TRBJ2-3; 11 nucleotides agree with TRBD1. Germline loops: CDR1 MGHRA, CDR2 YSYEKL. V was pared by 1 base and J by 5 bases, with 2 bases of the junction left unmatched. The CDR3 is 15 residues long. Here the CDR3 reads CASSQGTGGLDTQYF. The CDR3 nucleotides read TGCGCCAGCAGCCAAGGGACAGGGGGCTTAGATACGCAGTATTTT.

This sequence joins TRBV2 and TRBJ2-3; 12 bases map to TRBD2. The CDR3 has 17 amino acids. After removal of 6 bases from V and 4 bases from J, the junction contained 11 bases not matched to a gene. The germline gives CDR1 SNHLY, CDR2 FYNNEI. The CDR3 is CASSQSRTSGKADTQYF. The DNA for the CDR3 is TGTGCCAGCAGCCAATCCCGGACTAGCGGGAAAGCAGATACGCAGTATTTT.

This chain links TRBV19 with TRBJ1-3; perhaps TRBD1 as D (6 bases). V gave up 5 bases and J gave up 3 bases, with 11 bases separating them. The CDR3 length is 14 residues. Germline V gene data show CDR1 as LNHDA and CDR2 as SQIVND (reference sequence). The CDR3 bases are TGTGCCAGTAGTGAACAGGGATTTGGAAACACCATATATTTT. It yields the protein CASSEQGFGNTIYF.

In this sample, this clone turned up once. This chain joins TRBV30 and TRBJ2-7; 10 bases are a match to TRBD2. There are 11 residues in the CDR3. CDR1 is GTSNPN and CDR2 is SVGIG in the germline V gene (reference sequence). V dropped 5 bases and J dropped 5; count of bases not matched to a gene: 0. DNA of the CDR3: TGTGCCTGGGGGACTAGCGACGAGCAGTACTTC. Translating gives CAWGTSDEQYF.

The chain carries TRBV3-1 (or the pseudogene TRBV3-2) and TRBJ2-1; 7 positions agree with TRBD2. Per the germline V gene, CDR1 is LGHDT and CDR2 is YNNKEL (reference sequence). The CDR3 has 14 residues. V dropped 4 bases and J dropped 9; count of bases not matched to a gene: 9. In DNA form, the CDR3 reads TGTGCCAGCAGCCCCGGGACTACATCTCCTGAGCAGTTCTTC. Its protein product is CASSPGTTSPEQFF.

The chain couples TRBV11-2 to TRBJ2-2, with TRBD2 identical over 11 bases. The CDR3 runs 15 residues. Germline V CDR1 and CDR2: SGHAT, FQNNGV. V gave up 4 bases and J gave up 4 bases; unmatched junction bases: 2. The CDR3 spells CASSYSGGGTGELFF. DNA of the CDR3: TGTGCCAGCAGCTATAGCGGGGGGGGCACCGGGGAGCTGTTTTTT.

The chain recombines TRBV3-1 (or the pseudogene TRBV3-2) with TRBJ2-1; 8 bases match TRBD1. The ends lost 4 bases at V and 2 bases at J; junction bases unmatched: 7. The CDR3 is 16 residues long. CDR1 is LGHDT, CDR2 YNNKEL, per germline (reference sequence). CDR3 sequence: CASSPGTGSTYNEQFF. The DNA for the CDR3 is TGTGCCAGCAGCCCCGGGACAGGTTCCACCTACAATGAGCAGTTCTTC.

The gene calls are TRBV3-1 (or the pseudogene TRBV3-2) and TRBJ2-7; a possible D gene is TRBD1 (6 bases). The germline V and J ends were trimmed by 1 base and 2 bases, with 12 bases remaining between them. Germline loops: CDR1 LGHDT, CDR2 YNNKEL (reference sequence). The CDR3 sequence is 15 residues long. The CDR3 DNA reads TGTGCCAGCAGCCAAGGACAGGCGCGCGCCTACGAGCAGTACTTC. This sequence encodes CASSQGQARAYEQYF.

The CDR3 loop is CASSPRLGTGYDNEQFF. The CDR3 DNA sequence: TGTGCCAGCTCACCAAGGCTAGGGACGGGATACGACAATGAGCAGTTCTTC. The gene calls are TRBV18 and TRBJ2-1; D may match TRBD1 or TRBD2 (5 bases each). The CDR3 is 17 residues long. In germline, CDR1 is KGHSH, CDR2 LQKENI. Trimming cost V 2 bases and J 5 bases, with 19 bases left between them.

The V and J genes are TRBV27 and TRBJ2-7, with 9 nucleotides matching TRBD2. Germline V gene sequence: CDR1 MNHEY, CDR2 SMNVEV (reference sequence). With V trimmed by 8 bases and J by 6 bases, 11 bases remained unmatched. The CDR3 consists of 14 residues. CDR3 sequence (DNA): TGTGCCAGCGGGAGTAGCGGGAGACCCTCCGAGCAGTACTTC. Protein product: CASGSSGRPSEQYF.

The chain recombines TRBV6-1 with TRBJ1-1; TRBD1 might be the D (5 bases). The CDR3 is 17 residues long. Trimming left V 3 bases short and J 2 bases short, with 19 bases between. Germline V gives CDR1 MNHNS, CDR2 SASEGT. This chain's CDR3 is CASSDQTKGRSNTEAFF. The DNA for the CDR3 is TGTGCCAGCAGTGACCAGACGAAGGGACGGTCTAACACTGAAGCTTTCTTT.

The V and J genes are TRBV29-1 and TRBJ2-2; D ambiguous. Trimming left V 4 bases short and J 3 bases short, with 6 bases between. CDR3 length: 12 residues. Germline CDR1 reads SQVTM; CDR2 reads ANQGSEA. This chain's CDR3 is CSVVVYTGELFF. The CDR3 region has the DNA TGCAGCGTTGTAGTGTACACCGGGGAGCTGTTTTTT.

The chain combines TRBV7-9 with TRBJ1-1; D gene ambiguous. The CDR3 is made up of 12 amino acids. V shed 3 bases and J shed 5 bases, with 7 bases lying between them. Germline CDR1 and CDR2: SEHNR and FQNEAQ (reference sequence). CDR3 sequence: CASSFPQTEAFF. The DNA for the CDR3 is TGTGCCAGCAGCTTCCCCCAGACTGAAGCTTTCTTT.

The gene calls are TRBV6-5 and TRBJ1-2, with 7 bases fitting TRBD1. Germline trimming cut 8 bases from V and 7 bases from J; bases unmatched to any gene: 16. The CDR3 contains 15 residues. Germline assignment: CDR1 MNHEY and CDR2 SVGAGI. This CDR3 is CASEPGQHWGGGYTF. CDR3 in DNA: TGTGCCAGCGAACCGGGACAGCATTGGGGAGGTGGCTACACCTTC.

This clone was recorded only once. The CDR3 DNA sequence: TGTGCCAGCAGCTTAGTGGTGGACGGATCCTACGAGCAGTACTTC. Amino acids: CASSLVVDGSYEQYF. The V call is TRBV7-9, the J call TRBJ2-7; D ambiguous. Germline V gene lookup returns CDR1 SEHNR and CDR2 FQNEAQ (reference sequence). This CDR3 is built from 15 residues. Trimming removed 1 base from V and 1 base from J, with 11 bases in between.

The DNA of the CDR3 is TGCGCCAGCAGCTTGGCTGGGCGATATAATTCACCCCTCCACTTT. This translates into CASSLAGRYNSPLHF. The V call is TRBV5-1, the J call TRBJ1-6, with D unclear. This CDR3 comprises 15 residues. Per the germline V gene, CDR1 is SGHRS and CDR2 is YFSETQ. V shed 0 bases and J shed 4 bases, with 8 bases lying between them.

This clone was seen a handful of times. The chain has TRBV18 and TRBJ1-3; 7 bases are a match to TRBD1. CDR1 and CDR2 from the germline V gene are KGHSH and LQKENI. The V and J ends lost 3 bases and 0 bases, in that order; junction bases with no gene match: 14. The CDR3 is 19 amino acids. The CDR3: CASSPDIGTADISGNTIYF. CDR3 nucleotide sequence: TGTGCCAGCTCACCCGACATCGGGACAGCGGATATCTCTGGAAACACCATATATTTT.

This chain connects TRBV2 to TRBJ2-5; possibly TRBD1 for D (6 bases). Germline V gene lookup returns CDR1 SNHLY and CDR2 FYNNEI. The CDR3 totals 11 residues. V lost 8 bases to trimming and J lost 5 bases, with 9 bases between them. The CDR3 protein is CASVDRETQYF. The CDR3 coding sequence is TGTGCCAGCGTCGACAGGGAGACCCAGTACTTC.